The rows below give T cell receptor beta chains drawn from one sample of a study of T cell changes during pregnancy in multiple sclerosis. Libraries were prepared by immunoSEQ multiplex PCR; TCRdb keeps only in-frame clonotypes and omits some of them. The table has about 84,000 clones, 94% seen once. Sequenced material: peripheral blood, taken in the second trimester of pregnancy. All receptors derive from a female donor in good health, enrolled as a control in a pregnancy study. Both conserved end residues are part of each CDR3. Each record gives: clone size, J gene, V gene, D gene, CDR3 DNA, CDR3 protein. A D gene is named only where the DNA matches it firmly. Clone sizes are given selectively: once, few, many, or a class where the clone is expanded.

clone_size: NA
j_call: TRBJ2-1
v_call: TRBV5-1
d_call: TRBD1
cdr3_nt: TGCGCCAGCAGCTCGGGGACAGTGGGGGATGAGCAGTTCTTC
cdr3_aa: CASSSGTVGDEQFF

clone_size: NA
j_call: TRBJ2-7
v_call: TRBV5-1
d_call: TRBD2
cdr3_nt: TGCGCCAGCAGCGAAGGACTAGCGGCGACCTACGAGCAGTACTTC
cdr3_aa: CASSEGLAATYEQYF

clone_size: NA
j_call: TRBJ1-2
v_call: TRBV27
d_call: NA
cdr3_nt: TGTGCCAGCAGTTTAACAGGGAGCTATGGCTACACCTTC
cdr3_aa: CASSLTGSYGYTF

clone_size: once
j_call: TRBJ1-2
v_call: TRBV19
d_call: TRBD1
cdr3_nt: TGTGCCAGTAGTCCGAATCCGGGACAGATCTATGGCTACACCTTC
cdr3_aa: CASSPNPGQIYGYTF

clone_size: NA
j_call: TRBJ2-1
v_call: TRBV7-9
d_call: NA
cdr3_nt: TGTGCCAGCAGCCAAGGGGTCGGGGAGCAGTTCTTC
cdr3_aa: CASSQGVGEQFF

clone_size: NA
j_call: TRBJ2-7
v_call: TRBV28
d_call: TRBD2
cdr3_nt: TGTGCCAGCAACCGCCCGGGACTAGGGCACGAGCAGTACTTC
cdr3_aa: CASNRPGLGHEQYF

clone_size: NA
j_call: TRBJ2-3
v_call: TRBV5-4
d_call: TRBD1
cdr3_nt: TGTGCCAGCAGCTTGGCGATGGGACAGGGGGCAGCAGATACGCAGTATTTT
cdr3_aa: CASSLAMGQGAADTQYF

clone_size: NA
j_call: TRBJ1-2
v_call: TRBV11-1
d_call: NA
cdr3_nt: TGTGCCAGCAGCTCTCAGGCGGGTGGTCCCTATGGCTACACCTTC
cdr3_aa: CASSSQAGGPYGYTF

clone_size: NA
j_call: TRBJ2-1
v_call: TRBV28
d_call: NA
cdr3_nt: TGTGCCAGCGGGGAGGTTGAGCGGGCTATGAATGAGCAGTTCTTC
cdr3_aa: CASGEVERAMNEQFF

clone_size: once
j_call: TRBJ2-5
v_call: TRBV6-6
d_call: TRBD1
cdr3_nt: TGTGCCAGCAGTTACTCTGACAGGGTGGTCCAAGAGACCCAGTACTTC
cdr3_aa: CASSYSDRVVQETQYF

clone_size: NA
j_call: TRBJ2-7
v_call: TRBV9
d_call: TRBD1
cdr3_nt: TGTGCCAGCAGCCCAAATCATCGAGGACAGGGGGCCTACGAGCAGTACTTC
cdr3_aa: CASSPNHRGQGAYEQYF

clone_size: NA
j_call: TRBJ2-7
v_call: TRBV13
d_call: NA
cdr3_nt: TGTGCCAGCAGCTTAGTATCCTCAAAGTACGAGCAGTACTTC
cdr3_aa: CASSLVSSKYEQYF